This TCR beta chain emerged from a study of cytomegalovirus exposure and HLA in healthy donors. Study outcomes and limitations: A later analysis showed TCR association rates differing by HLA locus, peaking at DRB1 and lowest at HLA-C. A later analysis appeared to link common viral pathogens to several of the most significant clusters. There were reportedly fewer N-insertions in an Asian-associated ancestry cluster than the approximately 630-donor mean, in a later analysis.

The V gene's germline CDR1 is SGHNT and CDR2 YYREEE (reference sequence). Trimming stripped 3 bases from V and 7 bases from J, with 9 bases between. The CDR3 spans 12 residues. Worth noting for this clone: Its specificity is unknown.

13 Jbeta primers and 60 Vbeta primers were used for the PCR. Repertoires were generated with immunoSEQ multiplex PCR, while TCRdb's copy carries only in-frame clones and drops some. The data show roughly 150,000 clones, about 88% seen once. The V call is TRBV5-4, the J call TRBJ2-3; D call uncertain. The specimen sequenced was PBMCs. The TCR sequence derives from a man between 25 and 39 years old in good health and CMV-seropositive. The CDR3 DNA reads TGTGCCAGCAGCTCGCAGGCAAATACGCAGTATTTT. Translation: CASSSQANTQYF.